The clone carrying this T cell receptor beta chain came up a few times. The antigen is unknown. This sample is drawn from a study of beta chain features in type 1 diabetes. Study overall: Summed over all samples, the examined sorted cells came to under 110,000,000.

CDR1 SEHNR and CDR2 FQNEAQ come from the germline V gene (reference sequence). The CDR3 has 15 residues. The germline V and J ends were trimmed by 5 bases and 4 bases, with 17 bases remaining between them. The investigators reverse transcribed all of the isolated RNA, so they sequenced expressed TCRB transcripts. This table comes from immunoSEQ multiplex PCR, and its TCRdb copy is limited to in-frame clones, with some not included. The data contain over 700,000 clones, roughly 15% of them singletons. Points from the study as a whole: Type 1 diabetes patients had moderately but significantly shorter TCRB CDR3s in all four CD4+ subsets. Small HLA sub-analyses could not settle whether HLA shapes TCRB rearrangement. Healthy donors had naive, central memory and Treg TCRB repertoires that appeared less similar than those seen among patients.

The sequenced sample was naive CD4+ T cells from blood. The genes are TRBV7-9 and TRBJ1-1; D is perhaps TRBD1 (5 bases). The clonotype comes from a woman under 30 in good health. The CDR3: CASSQNGDGITEAFF. The CDR3 bases are TGTGCCAGCAGCCAAAACGGGGACGGGATCACTGAAGCTTTCTTT.